Presented here are 27 T cell receptor beta chains from one specimen sequenced in a study. Clones were read by immunoSEQ multiplex PCR, and TCRdb kept only the in-frame ones, dropping some. The data contain around 50,000 clones, just over 90% of them singletons. Sequencing was performed on PBMCs. These receptors all come from a man in his forties with rheumatoid arthritis.

CDR3 bases: TGCGCCAGCAGCTTGGCACAGGGAACAGATACGCAGTATTTT. It encodes CASSLAQGTDTQYF. The chain is built from TRBV5-1 and TRBJ2-3; D possibly corresponds to TRBD1 (6 bases). V was pared by 0 bases and J by 3 bases, with 8 bases between. From germline, CDR1 is SGHRS and CDR2 YFSETQ. The CDR3 runs 14 residues.

The V call is TRBV20-1, the J call TRBJ2-2; TRBD2 aligns across 12 bases. The CDR3 is 16 amino acids. The ends lost 3 bases at V and 8 bases at J; junction bases unmatched: 10. CDR1 is DFQATT and CDR2 is SNEGSKA in the germline V gene (reference sequence). CDR3 sequence reads: CSASRLAGEVRGELFF. The DNA of the CDR3 is TGCAGTGCTAGTAGACTAGCGGGAGAGGTTAGGGGGGAGCTGTTTTTT.

This chain connects TRBV18 to TRBJ1-1; 10 nucleotides align to TRBD1. The CDR3 length is 14 residues. The germline V gene encodes CDR1 KGHSH and CDR2 LQKENI. The junction had 2 bases not matched to a gene; V was cut back by 4 bases and J by 3 bases. The CDR3 reads CASSRTGGDTEAFF. CDR3 in DNA: TGTGCCAGCTCACGGACAGGGGGGGACACTGAAGCTTTCTTT.

The CDR3 DNA follows: TGTGCCAGCAGCTGGGGACTTATTTACGAGCAGTACTTC. This gives the protein CASSWGLIYEQYF. The V and J genes are TRBV5-5 and TRBJ2-7, with D perhaps TRBD2 (6 bases). The germline V and J ends were trimmed by 3 bases and 4 bases, with 11 bases remaining between them. Germline assignment: CDR1 SGHKS and CDR2 YYEKEE (reference sequence). The CDR3 sequence is 13 residues long.

The chain carries TRBV25-1 and TRBJ1-5, with 7 bases matching TRBD1. Germline loops: CDR1 MGHDK, CDR2 SYGVNS. This CDR3 region has 14 residues. V was pared by 8 bases and J by 5 bases, with 9 bases of the junction left unmatched. The CDR3 is CASGPSGGHQPQHF. As DNA, the CDR3 is TGTGCCAGCGGGCCCTCAGGGGGGCATCAGCCCCAGCATTTT.

The chain carries TRBV7-3 and TRBJ2-3, with 7 positions matching TRBD1. This CDR3 has 15 residues. The germline CDR1 and CDR2 sequences are SGHTA and FQGTGA. Losses at the gene ends were 1 base for V and 1 base for J; bases not matched to a gene: 2. CDR3 bases: TGTGCCAGCAGCTTAATCCAGGGGGGCACAGATACGCAGTATTTT. Translation gives CASSLIQGGTDTQYF.

The chain uses TRBV5-6 and TRBJ1-1, with 8 positions matching TRBD1. Looked up from germline, CDR1 is SGHDT and CDR2 is YYEEEE. The V segment lost 0 bases and the J segment 6 bases; nucleotides outside the gene matches: 10. The CDR3 runs to 16 residues. The CDR3 DNA reads as TGTGCCAGCAGCTTGGGAGACAGGGGAGGGAGGGCTGAAGCTTTCTTT. It specifies CASSLGDRGGRAEAFF.

The V and J genes are TRBV11-2 and TRBJ1-4; no definite D call. The germline gives CDR1 SGHAT, CDR2 FQNNGV. V was trimmed by 1 base and J by 0 bases, leaving 6 bases between them. CDR3 length: 15 residues. CDR3 residues: CASSLGVSTNEKLFF. CDR3 nucleotide sequence: TGTGCCAGCAGCTTAGGAGTTTCAACTAATGAAAAACTGTTTTTT.

The chain combines TRBV10-3 with TRBJ2-3; maybe TRBD2 (5 bases). This CDR3 spans 14 amino acids. Trimming removed 6 bases from V and 2 bases from J, with 12 bases in between. Germline CDR1 and CDR2: ENHRY and SYGVKD. Here the CDR3 DNA reads TGTGCCATCAGCCGGGGAACAGACACAGATACGCAGTATTTT. This gives the protein CAISRGTDTDTQYF.

The rearrangement joins TRBV12-3 or TRBV12-4 to TRBJ1-2; D is uncertain. This CDR3 is built from 13 residues. The germline V and J ends were trimmed by 3 bases and 5 bases, with 10 bases remaining between them. Here the CDR3 DNA reads TGTGCCAGCAGTTTGGGCTTACTATATGGCTACACCTTC. As protein: CASSLGLLYGYTF.

This chain links TRBV7-2 with TRBJ1-5; D possibly corresponds to TRBD1 (6 bases). Germline-derived CDR1 and CDR2 are SGHTA and FQGNSA. This CDR3 is 14 amino acids long. V was cut by 5 bases and J by 5 bases, with 13 bases left in between. The CDR3 bases are TGTGCCAGCAGCGCCAGGGGCCCGGATCAGCCCCAGCATTTT. Translation: CASSARGPDQPQHF. Variable domain in full (rest from reference TRBV7-2 and TRBJ1-5): GAGVSQSPSNKVTEKGKDVELRCDPISGHTALYWYRQSLGQGLEFLIYFQGNSAPDKSGLPSDRFSAERTGGSVSTLTIQRTQQEDSAVYLCASSARGPDQPQHFGDGTRLSIL.

The CDR3 DNA follows: TGCGCCAGCAGCTGGCGGGTAGGCACAGATACGCAGTATTTT. Amino acids: CASSWRVGTDTQYF. The chain employs TRBV4-3 and TRBJ2-3; D might be TRBD2 (5 bases). V was pared by 5 bases and J by 1 base, with 10 bases between. The CDR3 sequence is 14 residues long. Germline CDR1 LGHNA, CDR2 YSLEER.

The chain employs TRBV28 and TRBJ2-4, with D possibly TRBD1 on 5 matching bases. The CDR3 contains 15 residues. V dropped 4 bases and J dropped 0 bases, with 10 bases sitting between them. Germline V lookup: CDR1 MDHEN, CDR2 SYDVKM. The CDR3 reads CASSSGFLAKNIQYF. CDR3 coding DNA: TGTGCCAGCAGTTCAGGGTTTCTAGCCAAAAACATTCAGTACTTC.

V is TRBV10-3 and J is TRBJ2-2; D remains ambiguous. Trimming stripped 7 bases from V and 0 bases from J, with 6 bases between. The germline gives CDR1 ENHRY, CDR2 SYGVKD. The CDR3 totals 13 residues. The CDR3 loop is CAITRTNTGELFF. The CDR3 bases are TGTGCCATCACACGGACGAACACCGGGGAGCTGTTTTTT.

The V and J genes are TRBV6-5 and TRBJ2-7; D is possibly TRBD1 (6 bases). The CDR3 runs to 15 residues. Germline CDR1 and CDR2: MNHEY and SVGAGI. The germline V and J ends were trimmed by 6 bases and 0 bases, with 15 bases remaining between them. CDR3 protein: CASSPRTASSYEQYF. DNA of the CDR3: TGTGCCAGCAGCCCCCGGACAGCTAGCTCCTACGAGCAGTACTTC.

This chain links TRBV10-1 with TRBJ1-2; 7 nucleotides match TRBD1. V lost 6 bases to trimming and J lost 1 base; unmatched junction nucleotides: 5. Germline CDR1 reads WNHNN; CDR2 reads SYGVQD (reference sequence). The CDR3 has 14 amino acids. The CDR3 reads CASSPDRNNYGYTF. The CDR3 DNA sequence: TGCGCCAGCAGCCCGGACAGGAATAACTATGGCTACACCTTC.

This chain uses TRBV9 with TRBJ2-7, with 7 nucleotides matching TRBD1. The CDR3 length is 15 residues. Trimming at V came to 0 bases and at J to 4 bases, leaving 7 bases not matched to a gene. From germline, CDR1 is SGDLS and CDR2 YYNGEE. CDR3 DNA sequence: TGTGCCAGCAGCGTAGAACCGGGACAGACGTACGAGCAGTACTTC. This translates into CASSVEPGQTYEQYF.

The chain recombines TRBV16 with TRBJ2-7; possibly TRBD1 for D (6 bases). Germline V CDR1 and CDR2: KGHSY, FQNENV. The length of the CDR3 is 15 residues. The V end lost 1 base, the J end lost 0 bases, and 10 bases lay between the germline ends. CDR3 region: CASSQFDRSSYEQYF. The CDR3, as DNA: TGTGCCAGCAGCCAATTCGACAGGAGCTCCTACGAGCAGTACTTC.

V gene TRBV29-1 combines with J gene TRBJ2-1; the D is unclear. Trimming removed 2 bases from V and 2 bases from J, with 7 bases in between. There are 13 residues in the CDR3. Looked up from germline, CDR1 is SQVTM and CDR2 is ANQGSEA. The CDR3 coding sequence is TGCAGCGTTGAACAACTCACCTACAATGAGCAGTTCTTC. Encoded protein: CSVEQLTYNEQFF.

This chain joins TRBV6-5 and TRBJ1-3, with D uncertain. Per germline, CDR1 MNHEY and CDR2 SVGAGI. The V end was cut by 0 bases, the J end by 0 bases, with 9 bases between. The length of the CDR3 is 16 residues. CDR3 coding DNA: TGTGCCAGCAGTTACTCTAGGGCGTCCTCTGGAAACACCATATATTTT. This translates into CASSYSRASSGNTIYF.

The chain combines TRBV28 with TRBJ2-3; no definite D call. Germline V gene lookup returns CDR1 MDHEN and CDR2 SYDVKM. This CDR3 has 15 residues. Trimming removed 3 bases from V and 0 bases from J, with 10 bases in between. This CDR3 reads CASSLYYLSTDTQYF. In DNA form, the CDR3 reads TGTGCCAGCAGTTTGTACTACCTCAGCACAGATACGCAGTATTTT.

This clone came up once. The chain recombines TRBV5-4 with TRBJ2-5; no reliable D call. The CDR3 is 14 amino acids. V lost 4 bases and J 5 bases, leaving 15 bases between the germline ends. Germline V gives CDR1 SGHNT, CDR2 YYREEE (reference sequence). The CDR3 is CASSIPAPAETQYF. CDR3 sequence (DNA): TGTGCCAGCAGCATCCCGGCCCCCGCTGAGACCCAGTACTTC.

This sequence joins TRBV2 and TRBJ1-1; a possible D gene is TRBD1 (6 bases). The CDR3 has 15 residues. Trimming cost V 0 bases and J 5 bases, with 13 bases left between them. Per the germline V gene, CDR1 is SNHLY and CDR2 is FYNNEI. The CDR3 region has the DNA TGTGCCAGCAGTGAAGCTAGATTCAGGGGAACTGAAGCTTTCTTT. Residues: CASSEARFRGTEAFF.

V and J are TRBV6-2 or TRBV6-3 and TRBJ2-1; 15 bases line up with TRBD2. This CDR3 comprises 20 residues. Unmatched junction bases numbered 8, after V lost 2 bases and J lost 0 bases. CDR1 and CDR2 (germline): MNHEY, SVGEGT. CDR3 sequence: CASSYAGLAGGSSSYNEQFF. The DNA of the CDR3 is TGTGCCAGCAGTTACGCCGGACTAGCGGGAGGGAGTAGCTCCTACAATGAGCAGTTCTTC.

The rearrangement joins TRBV9 to TRBJ1-4; no clear D. The CDR3 contains 14 residues. Germline V lookup: CDR1 SGDLS, CDR2 YYNGEE. Trimming removed 0 bases from V and 8 bases from J, with 11 bases in between. CDR3 coding DNA: TGTGCCAGCAGCGTAGGGTTAGGGTTCGAAAAACTGTTTTTT. It specifies CASSVGLGFEKLFF.

This clone showed up just once. This chain joins TRBV30 and TRBJ2-2; D possibly corresponds to TRBD1 (5 bases). This CDR3 has 15 residues. Trimming left V 4 bases short and J 1 base short, with 13 bases between. Germline values: CDR1 GTSNPN, CDR2 SVGIG (reference sequence). CDR3 DNA: TGTGCCTGGATTGTTTGGGGCAAGAACACCGGGGAGCTGTTTTTT. Protein sequence: CAWIVWGKNTGELFF. Supplemented by reference TRBV30 and TRBJ2-2, the full variable domain reads SQTIHQWPATLVQPVGSPLSLECTVEGTSNPNLYWYRQAAGRGLQLLFYSVGIGQISSEVPQNLSASRPQDRQFILSSKKLLLSDSGFYLCAWIVWGKNTGELFFGEGSRLTVL.

The V call is TRBV12-3 or TRBV12-4, the J call TRBJ1-5; unclear D gene. V lost 7 bases and J lost 3, with 10 bases in between. The CDR3 covers 13 residues. The DNA of the CDR3 is TGTGCCAGCAACCTAGGGTACAATCAGCCCCAGCATTTT. Translating gives CASNLGYNQPQHF.